A single sample is the source of the 22 T cell receptor beta chains below, sequenced in a study of cytomegalovirus exposure and HLA in healthy donors (dated 2017 in TCRdb). Library preparation used the immunoSEQ multiplex PCR assay. TCRdb took this table from immuneACCESS and kept in-frame rearrangements with V and J called. Such tables lack part of the clones; where checked against another copy, unresolved V genes explain under half of the gap, and the rest is unexplained. The sample table holds roughly 190,000 clones, of which roughly 88% were seen once. The ten top clones hold 1.4% to 1.5% of the sample. Sequenced: PBMCs. The receptors were sampled from a young woman in good health and CMV-seronegative.

The V and J genes are TRBV6-5 and TRBJ2-1; 14 bases line up with TRBD2. CDR1 is MNHEY and CDR2 is SVGAGI in the germline V gene. Losses at the gene ends were 4 bases for V and 10 bases for J; bases not matched to a gene: 9. The CDR3 is made up of 16 amino acids. In nucleotides, the CDR3 is TGTGCCAGCAGTTTGACGACTAGCGGGAGGGCCCGCGAGCAGTTCTTC. This sequence encodes CASSLTTSGRAREQFF.

The chain combines TRBV19 with TRBJ1-1; the D is unclear. The CDR3 runs 14 residues. Trimming removed 8 bases at V and 1 base at J, with 14 bases between. Germline CDR1 reads LNHDA; CDR2 reads SQIVND (reference sequence). This chain's CDR3 is CASGVGVRNTEAFF. CDR3 DNA: TGTGCCAGTGGGGTCGGGGTCCGGAACACTGAAGCTTTCTTT.

V is TRBV5-1 and J is TRBJ2-5, with 7 bases fitting TRBD1. The CDR3 extends over 16 amino acids. The ends lost 4 bases at V and 2 bases at J; junction bases unmatched: 11. CDR1 is SGHRS and CDR2 is YFSETQ in the germline V gene. The CDR3 DNA is TGCGCCAGCAGCACCTTTGGCAGGGGGATACAAGAGACCCAGTACTTC. Translation gives CASSTFGRGIQETQYF.

V and J are TRBV2 and TRBJ1-1; a possible D gene is TRBD1 (6 bases). From germline, CDR1 is SNHLY and CDR2 FYNNEI. The CDR3 length is 14 residues. Trimming shortened V by 5 bases and J by 4 bases, and 14 bases separated the two germline ends. The CDR3 nucleotides are TGTGCCAGCAGTTTACAGGGCTCCAGCACTGAAGCTTTCTTT. It yields the protein CASSLQGSSTEAFF.

The rearrangement links TRBV10-3 to TRBJ1-1; tentative D call: TRBD1 (5 bases). The CDR3 spans 13 residues. Trimming left V 8 bases short and J 1 base short, with 11 bases between. The germline V gene has CDR1 ENHRY and CDR2 SYGVKD. The CDR3 reads CAIDRGSNTEAFF. The CDR3, as DNA: TGTGCCATCGATCGGGGGTCGAACACTGAAGCTTTCTTT.

The chain combines TRBV2 with TRBJ2-2; weak D call: TRBD1 (6 bases). The germline V and J ends were trimmed by 7 bases and 7 bases, with 19 bases remaining between them. This CDR3 spans 15 amino acids. CDR1 and CDR2 from the germline V gene are SNHLY and FYNNEI. Written as DNA, the CDR3 is TGTGCCAGCACGGAGTGGGGGCAATGGGGCGGGGAGCTGTTTTTT. It codes for CASTEWGQWGGELFF.

The chain combines TRBV4-2 with TRBJ1-2; D may be TRBD1 (5 bases). This CDR3 spans 14 amino acids. Trimming left V 0 bases short and J 7 bases short, with 12 bases between. Germline lookup yields CDR1 LGHNA and CDR2 YNFKEQ. DNA of the CDR3: TGTGCCAGCAGCCAAGATCAGGGTCCGGGTGGCTACACCTTC. Its protein product is CASSQDQGPGGYTF.

The chain links TRBV6-1 to TRBJ2-3; D possibly corresponds to TRBD2 (6 bases). Germline loops: CDR1 MNHNS, CDR2 SASEGT. This CDR3 has 15 residues. The V and J ends lost 9 bases and 2 bases respectively, with 18 bases between them. CDR3 in amino acids: CASLEGSHPTDTQYF. CDR3 in DNA: TGTGCCAGTCTGGAGGGGTCTCATCCCACAGATACGCAGTATTTT.

The rearrangement links TRBV15 to TRBJ2-2; TRBD1 matches at 8 bases. V lost 0 bases to trimming and J lost 4 bases; unmatched junction nucleotides: 10. Germline values: CDR1 LNHNV, CDR2 YYDKDF (reference sequence). The CDR3 loop spans 18 amino acids. The CDR3 sequence: CATSRDMGGQGLTGELFF. As DNA, the CDR3 is TGTGCCACCAGCAGAGATATGGGAGGACAGGGCCTCACCGGGGAGCTGTTTTTT.

The sample holds one count of this clone. This sequence joins TRBV30 and TRBJ1-2; D possibly corresponds to TRBD1 (5 bases). CDR1 is GTSNPN, CDR2 SVGIG, per germline (reference sequence). This CDR3 region has 13 residues. V lost 0 bases and J lost 2, with 7 bases in between. The CDR3 coding sequence is TGTGCCTGGAGTGTACAGGTGAACTATGGCTACACCTTC. Amino acid sequence: CAWSVQVNYGYTF.

The chain recombines TRBV18 with TRBJ1-1; D is unclear. Germline CDR1 KGHSH, CDR2 LQKENI. The CDR3 runs 14 residues. V was shortened by 2 bases and J by 4 bases, with 11 bases between the two germline ends. CDR3 bases: TGTGCCAGCTCACCAGGGAATGGAGGCACTGAAGCTTTCTTT. Amino acid sequence: CASSPGNGGTEAFF.

This clone was detected a few times. The gene calls are TRBV10-1 and TRBJ2-3; 12 bases are a match to TRBD2. Trimming took 6 bases from V and 3 from J; bases not matched to a gene: 7. This CDR3 is built from 16 residues. Germline V lookup: CDR1 WNHNN, CDR2 SYGVQD (reference sequence). CDR3 loop: CASSDMTSGRTDTQYF. Here the CDR3 DNA reads TGCGCCAGCAGCGATATGACTAGCGGGAGAACAGATACGCAGTATTTT.

V gene TRBV15 combines with J gene TRBJ2-4; D uncertain. The CDR3 totals 15 residues. CDR1 and CDR2 from the germline V gene are LNHNV and YYDKDF (reference sequence). V gave up 3 bases and J gave up 0 bases, with 9 bases separating them. CDR3 DNA sequence: TGTGCCACCAGCAGTAAGCTGCTAGCCAAAAACATTCAGTACTTC. Its protein product is CATSSKLLAKNIQYF. The full variable domain, with the rest looked up from reference TRBV15 and TRBJ2-4, is DAMVIQNPRYQVTQFGKPVTLSCSQTLNHNVMYWYQQKSSQAPKLLFHYYDKDFNNEADTPDNFQSRRPNTSFCFLDIRSPGLGDTAMYLCATSSKLLAKNIQYFGAGTRLSVL.

This clone was observed a single time. The CDR3 nucleotides read TGTGCCAGCAGCCCGCAGACAGGTTGGGATAGCAATCAGCCCCAGCATTTT. It specifies CASSPQTGWDSNQPQHF. V gene TRBV7-8 combines with J gene TRBJ1-5; the D gene is possibly TRBD1 (6 bases). V lost 5 bases and J lost 0, with 17 bases in between. The CDR3 extends over 17 amino acids. The germline CDR1 and CDR2 sequences are SGHVS and FQNEAQ.

The chain employs TRBV2 and TRBJ2-3; 13 nucleotides agree with TRBD2. This CDR3 region has 15 residues. V lost 5 bases and J lost 15; bases outside the gene matches: 14. From germline, CDR1 is SNHLY and CDR2 FYNNEI. CDR3 sequence reads: CASSRLAGGIVGFYF. The DNA for the CDR3 is TGTGCCAGCAGTAGACTAGCGGGAGGAATCGTGGGCTTCTATTTT.

The V call is TRBV7-8, the J call TRBJ1-5, with a possible D match to TRBD1 (5 bases). Germline assignment: CDR1 SGHVS and CDR2 FQNEAQ. With 5 bases removed from V and 6 bases from J, the gap between germline ends came to 8 bases. This CDR3 has 12 amino acids. CDR3 amino acids: CASSRGGQPQHF. CDR3 nucleotides: TGTGCCAGCAGCCGGGGGGGTCAGCCCCAGCATTTT.

The chain has TRBV19 and TRBJ1-5; a possible D gene is TRBD1 (5 bases). There are 14 residues in the CDR3. Trimming took off 7 bases at V and 6 bases at J, with 16 bases between the two ends. From germline, CDR1 is LNHDA and CDR2 SQIVND (reference sequence). The CDR3 sequence: CASTPRAGFQPQHF. In DNA, the CDR3 is TGTGCCAGTACCCCCAGGGCAGGGTTTCAGCCCCAGCATTTT. Filled out from reference TRBV19 and TRBJ1-5, the complete variable domain reads DGGITQSPKYLFRKEGQNVTLSCEQNLNHDAMYWYRQDPGQGLRLIYYSQIVNDFQKGDIAEGYSVSREKKESFPLTVTSAQKNPTAFYLCASTPRAGFQPQHFGDGTRLSIL.

The sample holds one count of this clone. The chain uses TRBV18 and TRBJ2-1; 7 bases align to TRBD1. CDR1 is KGHSH, CDR2 LQKENI, per germline. The CDR3 runs 15 residues. Trimming removed 2 bases from V and 6 bases from J; junction bases left unmatched: 7. DNA of the CDR3: TGTGCCAGCTCACCATTCCGGGACAGAATCAATGAGCAGTTCTTC. It codes for CASSPFRDRINEQFF.

The V and J genes are TRBV5-1 and TRBJ2-1, with 7 bases identical to TRBD2. Germline trimming cut 3 bases from V and 5 bases from J; bases unmatched to any gene: 8. Germline CDR1 SGHRS, CDR2 YFSETQ. The CDR3 extends over 15 amino acids. CDR3 protein: CASSYFGLDDNEQFF. CDR3 in DNA: TGCGCCAGCAGCTACTTTGGACTAGACGACAATGAGCAGTTCTTC.

The J gene is TRBJ2-7, the V gene TRBV10-2; 11 bases line up with TRBD1. With 0 bases clipped from V and 5 bases from J, the junction kept 3 bases outside the gene matches. CDR1 and CDR2 (germline): WSHSY, SAAADI. CDR3 length: 15 residues. Written as DNA, the CDR3 is TGCGCCAGCAGTGAGTCCGGACAGGGGGCCGACGAGCAGTACTTC. Its protein product is CASSESGQGADEQYF.

The chain employs TRBV5-1 and TRBJ1-1; TRBD1 matches at 9 bases. V lost 2 bases to trimming and J lost 5 bases; unmatched junction nucleotides: 4. The CDR3 has 14 residues. In germline, CDR1 is SGHRS, CDR2 YFSETQ. CDR3 nucleotides: TGCGCCAGCAGCTTTCGACAGGGGGGGACTGAAGCTTTCTTT. This codes for CASSFRQGGTEAFF.

The V and J genes are TRBV5-1 and TRBJ2-1; 10 bases align to TRBD1. This CDR3 contains 16 residues. Unmatched junction bases numbered 8, after V lost 1 base and J lost 7 bases. The V gene's germline CDR1 is SGHRS and CDR2 YFSETQ. The CDR3 region is CASSLWPGTGVNEQFF. The CDR3 DNA is TGCGCCAGCAGCTTGTGGCCCGGGACAGGGGTTAATGAGCAGTTCTTC.